The clone carrying this T cell receptor beta chain turned up a few times. Sequencing used cDNA as its template, made by extracting RNA and reverse transcribing it. The table came from immunoSEQ multiplex PCR; TCRdb's copy has only in-frame clones and leaves some out. Counted here are 37,000 or so clones, 45% to 70% occurring once; the ten biggest clones make up over 1.5%. For about 5 of the biomarker-study patients, the CD4+ cells were further sorted so as to obtain CD25+CD127- cells. The entry originates in a study of CD8+ T cells in alopecia areata. V lost 4 bases and J lost 10; bases outside the gene matches: 7. Per germline, CDR1 SGHRS and CDR2 YFSETQ. The CDR3 runs to 14 residues.

The chain couples TRBV5-1 to TRBJ2-1; 11 bases are shared with TRBD2. The sequence came from a human donor with alopecia areata. Specimen: CD4+ Tregs sorted from blood. This CDR3 is CASSNSGGAQEQFF. Written as DNA, the CDR3 is TGCGCCAGCAGCAATAGCGGGGGGGCACAGGAGCAGTTCTTC.